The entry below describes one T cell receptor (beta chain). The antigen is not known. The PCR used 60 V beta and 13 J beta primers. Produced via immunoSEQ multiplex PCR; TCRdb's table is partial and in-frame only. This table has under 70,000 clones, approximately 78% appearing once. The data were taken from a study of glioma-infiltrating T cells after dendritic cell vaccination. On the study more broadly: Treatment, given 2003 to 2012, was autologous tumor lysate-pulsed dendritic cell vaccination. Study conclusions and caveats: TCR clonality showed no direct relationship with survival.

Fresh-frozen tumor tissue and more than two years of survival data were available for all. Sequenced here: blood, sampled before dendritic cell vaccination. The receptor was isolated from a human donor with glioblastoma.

The CDR3 DNA follows: TGTGCCAGCAGCTTAAATTCGGTCGACACCATATATTTT. As protein: CASSLNSVDTIYF. V usage is TRBV7-2 and J usage is TRBJ1-3; D is undetermined. Trimming cost V 2 bases and J 8 bases, with 10 bases left between them. From germline, CDR1 is SGHTA and CDR2 FQGNSA. The CDR3 sequence is 13 residues long.